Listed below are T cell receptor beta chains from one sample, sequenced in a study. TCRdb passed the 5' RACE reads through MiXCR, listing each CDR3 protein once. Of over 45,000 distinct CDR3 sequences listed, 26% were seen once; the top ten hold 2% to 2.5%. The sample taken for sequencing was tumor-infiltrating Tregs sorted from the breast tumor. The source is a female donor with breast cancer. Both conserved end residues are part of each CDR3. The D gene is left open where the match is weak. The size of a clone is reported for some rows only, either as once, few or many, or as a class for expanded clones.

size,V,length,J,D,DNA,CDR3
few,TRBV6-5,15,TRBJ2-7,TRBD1,TGTGCCAGCAGTTACTCCCGGGACAGGGCCTACGAGCAGTACTTC,CASSYSRDRAYEQYF
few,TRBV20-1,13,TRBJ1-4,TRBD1,TGCAGTGCCAGGGACAGGGCTAATGAAAAACTGTTTTTT,CSARDRANEKLFF
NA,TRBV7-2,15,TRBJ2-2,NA,TGTGCCAGCACCCCCGTGGTAACTGACACCGGGGAGCTGTTTTTT,CASTPVVTDTGELFF
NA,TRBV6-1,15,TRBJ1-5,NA,TGTGCCCGCAGGGACGCGCCGGGAAGCAATCAACCCCAGCATTTT,CARRDAPGSNQPQHF
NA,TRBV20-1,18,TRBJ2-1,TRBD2,TGCAGTGCTAGTGGTACTAGCGGGAGGTTAAGCTCCTACAATGAGCAGTTCTTC,CSASGTSGRLSSYNEQFF
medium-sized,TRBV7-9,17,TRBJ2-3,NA,TGTGCCAGCAGATCCCGGGACGCCCAAAAAGGCACAGATACGCAGTATTTT,CASRSRDAQKGTDTQYF
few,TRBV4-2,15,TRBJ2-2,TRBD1,TGTGCCAGCAGCCCGGGACAGGGGAGCACCGGGGAGCTGTTTTTT,CASSPGQGSTGELFF
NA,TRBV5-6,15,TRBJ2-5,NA,TGTGCCAGCAGCTTATCCGGGACGGATCAAGAGACCCAGTACTTC,CASSLSGTDQETQYF
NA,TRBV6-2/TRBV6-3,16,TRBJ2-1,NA,TGTGCCAGCGGTTACCGGACGGGGGACCGGGGGAATGAGCAGTTCTTC,CASGYRTGDRGNEQFF
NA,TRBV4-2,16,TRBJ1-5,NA,TGTGCCAGCGGCCAAGATGGGCTATTAAGCAATCAGCCCCAGCATTTT,CASGQDGLLSNQPQHF
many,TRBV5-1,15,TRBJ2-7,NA,TGCGCCAGCAGCTTGGTCGGCGGGCGCTCCTACGAGCAGTACTTC,CASSLVGGRSYEQYF
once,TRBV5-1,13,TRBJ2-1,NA,TGCGCCAGCAACCGGGAGCCCTACAATGAGCAGTTCTTC,CASNREPYNEQFF
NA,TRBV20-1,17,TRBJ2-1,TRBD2,TGCAGTGCCCAAGGACTAGCGGGAGGGCCGTTTTACAATGAGCAGTTCTTC,CSAQGLAGGPFYNEQFF
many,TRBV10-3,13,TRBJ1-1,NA,TGTGCCAGTACACAGGATTACAACACTGAAGCTTTCTTT,CASTQDYNTEAFF
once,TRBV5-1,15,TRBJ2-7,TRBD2,TGCGCCAGCAGCTTTGGACTAGCGGGAGTAGGCGAGCAGTACTTC,CASSFGLAGVGEQYF
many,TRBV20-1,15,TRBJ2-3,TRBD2,TGCAGTGCTAAAACTAGCGGGGGGAGCACAGATACGCAGTATTTT,CSAKTSGGSTDTQYF
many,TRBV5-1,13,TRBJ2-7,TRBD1,TGCGCCAGCAGCTTACAGGGGGCGACCGAGCAGTACTTC,CASSLQGATEQYF
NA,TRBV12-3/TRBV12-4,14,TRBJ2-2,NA,TGTGCCAGCTCCTTTGGGGAGAACACCGGGGAGCTGTTTTTT,CASSFGENTGELFF
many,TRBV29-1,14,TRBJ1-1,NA,TGCAGCGTTGAAGAGGCAGGAGTGAACACTGAAGCTTTCTTT,CSVEEAGVNTEAFF
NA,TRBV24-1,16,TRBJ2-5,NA,TGTGCCACCAGTGACCCCCGTCCGGGACAACAAGAGACCCAGTACTTC,CATSDPRPGQQETQYF
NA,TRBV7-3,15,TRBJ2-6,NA,TGTGCCAGCAGCTCACAAATCTCTGGGGCCAACGTCCTGACTTTC,CASSSQISGANVLTF
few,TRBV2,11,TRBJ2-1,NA,TGTGCCAGCAGTGAATACAATGAGCAGTTCTTC,CASSEYNEQFF
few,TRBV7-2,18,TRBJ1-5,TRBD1,TGTGCCAGCAGCTCCAAGGGGCAGGGGGCGGCAGGCAATCAGCCCCAGCATTTT,CASSSKGQGAAGNQPQHF
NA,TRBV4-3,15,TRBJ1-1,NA,TGCGCCAGCAGCCAAGAGGCGGTGGGGGCTACTGAAGCTTTCTTC,CASSQEAVGATEAFF
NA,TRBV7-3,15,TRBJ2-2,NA,TGTGCCAGCAGCCCGGTATCATTGGGCACTGGGGAGCTGTTTTTT,CASSPVSLGTGELFF
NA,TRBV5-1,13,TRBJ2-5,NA,TGCGCCAGCTCCCGGACACCCCAAGAGACCCAGTACTTC,CASSRTPQETQYF
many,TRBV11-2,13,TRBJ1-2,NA,TGTGCCAGCAGCGAGCGAACTAACTATGGCTACACCTTC,CASSERTNYGYTF
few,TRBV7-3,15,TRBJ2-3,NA,TGTGCCGTGGGGGGACTCCTCACACCCACAGATACGCAGTATTTT,CAVGGLLTPTDTQYF
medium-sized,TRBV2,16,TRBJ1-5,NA,TGTGCCAGCAGTGAATGGGGGGGATTTAGCAATCAGCCCCAGCATTTT,CASSEWGGFSNQPQHF
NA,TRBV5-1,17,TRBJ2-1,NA,TGCGCCAGCAGTTCTGGGCATAGCAGCCCCTCCTACAATGAGCAGTTCTTC,CASSSGHSSPSYNEQFF
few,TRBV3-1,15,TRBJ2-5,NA,TGTGCCAGCAGCCAATTATCAGTGCTTCAAGAGACCCAGTACTTC,CASSQLSVLQETQYF
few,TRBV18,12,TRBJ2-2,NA,TGTGCCAGCTCAAGGAGGACCGGGGAGCTGTTTTTT,CASSRRTGELFF
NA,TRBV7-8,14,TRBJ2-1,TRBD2,TGTGCCAGCAGCAGACTAGCCTTCTACAATGAGCAGTTCTTC,CASSRLAFYNEQFF
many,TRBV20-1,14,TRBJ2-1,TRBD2,TGCAGTGCTCATGGACTAGCCGAGGGCGTTGAGCAGTTCTTC,CSAHGLAEGVEQFF
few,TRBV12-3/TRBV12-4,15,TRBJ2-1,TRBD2,TGTGCCAGCAGCCCCGGGACTAGCGGCTACAATGAGCAGTTCTTC,CASSPGTSGYNEQFF
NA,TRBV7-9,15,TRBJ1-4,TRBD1,TGTGCCAGCAGCGGATGGGACAGAAAGAATGAAAAACTGTTTTTT,CASSGWDRKNEKLFF
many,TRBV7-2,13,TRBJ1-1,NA,TGTGCCAGCAGCTTGTACATGAACACTGAAGCTTTCTTT,CASSLYMNTEAFF
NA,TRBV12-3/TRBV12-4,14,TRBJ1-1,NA,TGTGCCAGCAGAGCGAGGGAACGAGGGACTGAAGCTTTCTTT,CASRARERGTEAFF
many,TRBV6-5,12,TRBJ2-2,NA,TGTGCCAGCAGATACGACACCGGGGAGCTGTTTTTT,CASRYDTGELFF
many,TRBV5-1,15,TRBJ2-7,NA,TGCGCCAGCAGCCCGAACGCCGGGAGCTCCTACGAGCAGTACTTC,CASSPNAGSSYEQYF
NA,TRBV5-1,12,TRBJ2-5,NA,TGCGCCAGCAGCTTGAACGCGGAGACCCAGTACTTC,CASSLNAETQYF
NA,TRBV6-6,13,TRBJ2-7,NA,TGTGCCAGCGGAGACAGCGGACGCTACGAGCAGTACTTC,CASGDSGRYEQYF
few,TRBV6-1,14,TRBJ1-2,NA,TGTGCCAGCACCATTGGGACAAAGGTTTATGGCTACACCTTC,CASTIGTKVYGYTF
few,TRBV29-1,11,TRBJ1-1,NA,TGCAGCGTTGTGAGGGCCACTGAAGCTTTCTTT,CSVVRATEAFF
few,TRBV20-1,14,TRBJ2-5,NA,TGCAGTGCCGAACCCTTGCGGAGACAAGAGACCCAGTACTTC,CSAEPLRRQETQYF
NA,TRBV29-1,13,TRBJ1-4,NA,TGCAGCGTTTACCGGACCGAGAATGAAAAACTGTTTTTT,CSVYRTENEKLFF
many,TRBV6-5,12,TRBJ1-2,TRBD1,TGTGCCAGCAGCCGACAGGGTTATGGCTACACCTTC,CASSRQGYGYTF
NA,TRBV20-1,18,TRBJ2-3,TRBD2,TGCAGTGCTAGAGAACGGGAACCAAGCGGGAGGGAGGGAGATACGCAGTATTTT,CSAREREPSGREGDTQYF
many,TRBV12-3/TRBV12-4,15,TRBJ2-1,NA,TGTGCCAGCAGGCCCTTAGCCCGCGGAGGCAATGAGCAGTTCTTC,CASRPLARGGNEQFF
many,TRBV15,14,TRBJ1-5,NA,TGTGCCACCAGCAGAGGGGTTAGCAATCAGCCCCAGCATTTT,CATSRGVSNQPQHF
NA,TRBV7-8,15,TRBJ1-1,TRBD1,TGTGCCAGCAGCGGCAGACAGGGATGGAACACTGAAGCTTTCTTT,CASSGRQGWNTEAFF
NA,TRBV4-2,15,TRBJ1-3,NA,TGTGCCAGCAGCCAAACCCGTGTCTCTGGAAACACCATATATTTT,CASSQTRVSGNTIYF
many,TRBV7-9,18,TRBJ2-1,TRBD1,TGTGCCAGCAGCCCCTCCCGGACAGGGGCCTACTCCTACAATGAGCAGTTCTTC,CASSPSRTGAYSYNEQFF
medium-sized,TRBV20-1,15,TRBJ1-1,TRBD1,TGCAGTGCTAGAGATCTTGACAGGGGGCTCACTGAAGCTTTCTTT,CSARDLDRGLTEAFF
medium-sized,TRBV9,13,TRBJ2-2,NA,TGTGCCAGCAGCGGGACTTTCACCGGGGAGCTGTTTTTT,CASSGTFTGELFF
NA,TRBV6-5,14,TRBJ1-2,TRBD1,TGTGCCAGCAGCCCCGGACAGGGCATCTATGGCTACACCTTC,CASSPGQGIYGYTF
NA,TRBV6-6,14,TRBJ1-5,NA,TGTGCCAGCAGTTACGGGGGCGCAGATCAGCCCCAGCATTTT,CASSYGGADQPQHF
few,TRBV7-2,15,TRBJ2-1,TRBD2,TGTGCCAGCAGTCCGACTAGCGGGAGCTACAATGAGCAGTTCTTC,CASSPTSGSYNEQFF
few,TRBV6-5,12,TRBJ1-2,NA,TGTGCCAGCCCCAGGGATGACTATGGCTACACCTTC,CASPRDDYGYTF
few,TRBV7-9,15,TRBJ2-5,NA,TGTGCCAGCAGCCGGATTGGACAGCCTCAAGAGACCCAGTACTTC,CASSRIGQPQETQYF